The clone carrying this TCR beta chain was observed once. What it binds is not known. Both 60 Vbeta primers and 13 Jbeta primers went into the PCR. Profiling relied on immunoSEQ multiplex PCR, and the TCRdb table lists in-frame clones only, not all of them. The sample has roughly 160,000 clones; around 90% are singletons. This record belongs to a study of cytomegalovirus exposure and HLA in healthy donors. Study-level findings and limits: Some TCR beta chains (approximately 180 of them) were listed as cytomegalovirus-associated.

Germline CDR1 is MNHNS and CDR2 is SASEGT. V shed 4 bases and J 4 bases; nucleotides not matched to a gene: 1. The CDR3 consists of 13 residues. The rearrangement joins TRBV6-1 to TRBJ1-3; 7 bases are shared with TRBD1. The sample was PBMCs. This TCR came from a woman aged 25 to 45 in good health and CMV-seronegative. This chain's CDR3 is CASSATGGNTIYF. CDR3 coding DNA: TGTGCCAGCAGTGCGACAGGGGGAAACACCATATATTTT.